The clone carrying this TCR beta chain has at least ten counts. Its antigen is undetermined. Sample-barcoded 5' priming and a J-beta primer mix drove a second PCR of roughly 6 to 12 cycles. Every sample returned 2.5 million or more CDR3-containing paired-end reads. TCRdb ran MiXCR on the 5' RACE reads and lists one entry per CDR3 protein. The sample holds about 650,000 distinct CDR3 sequences, approximately 30% seen once. The CDR3 is 16 amino acids. J was trimmed by 3 bases and V by 3 bases; bases with no gene match: 5. Germline V gene data show CDR1 as MNHEY and CDR2 as SMNVEV (reference sequence). They isolated at least 6 million PBMCs from each sample. The data were obtained in a study of blood T cells in healthy people across ages. The wider study: Template switching recovered approximately one barcoded beta molecule for every two T cells. Study-level points and caveats: As age increased, TCR beta diversity per million T cells fell in a roughly linear fashion.

Sequencing input: blood. The rearrangement links TRBV27 to TRBJ2-3, with 11 bases lining up with TRBD2. The sequence was collected from a woman of 80 years or more in good health. The CDR3 loop reads CASSFLLAGETDTQYF. CDR3 nucleotide sequence: TGTGCCAGCAGTTTCCTACTAGCGGGGGAGACAGATACGCAGTATTTT.